Included here is one TCR beta chain sequence, with context. Its antigen specificity is not known. The cohort was made up of several hundred healthy bone marrow donors. Cohort members were all nominally healthy when sampled, although unrecorded immune exposures were likely present. The donor was CMV seronegative and was included in the group of around 320 seronegative cohort members. Every donor gave a peripheral blood sample, and the peripheral blood mononuclear cells from that sample were used for TCR beta sequencing. The Qiagen DNeasy Blood Extraction Kit was used to extract genomic DNA from the blood cell samples. V is pruned by 4 bases and J by 0 bases, leaving 8 bases of the junction without a gene match. The germline V gene (reference sequence) yields LNHDA for CDR1 and SQIVND for CDR2. CDR3 length: 16 amino acids, cysteine to phenylalanine. The sequence is cut down to CDR3 DNA, 48 bases in frame from base 1.

The sample originates from a study of cytomegalovirus exposure and HLA in healthy donors (TCRdb year 2017). For context, the study as a whole: According to an earlier analysis of around 600 of the donors, roughly 180 million T cells yielded 90 million to 140 million unique TCR beta sequences and 276 Gb of sequence data. Approximately 300 gigabases of sequencing data and around 85 million unique TCR sequences made up an early release that covered approximately 700 HLA-typed donors. The genetic ancestry cluster associated with self-reported Caucasian donors included about 81% of the roughly 400 genotyped donors. The study aimed to test whether cataloging public T cell receptors could reveal signatures of past pathogen exposure. The study used immunosequencing to profile the T cell repertoires of around 600 subjects and linked those repertoires to cytomegalovirus serostatus. In addition to the first cohort of 500 to 850 subjects, a separate validation cohort of approximately 130 different subjects was used. High-throughput TCR immunosequencing, statistical association of individual TCRs with disease status, and machine learning were combined to predict cytomegalovirus infection status. A later analysis re-examined previously published TCR beta repertoires from around 670 donors and added high-resolution HLA genotyping to investigate patterns of TCR occurrence. Rather than drawing on any new phenotypic data, the later analysis identified candidate immune exposures from TCR beta sequences and the way those sequences occurred across donors. An earlier analysis of approximately 580 of the donors used high-throughput TCR beta sequencing to judge whether each TCR beta V gene segment behaved as functional or pseudogenic. Alongside the repertoire data, information on donor age, sex, ethnicity and CMV serostatus was compiled. A later genetic analysis used genome-wide SNP genotypes for about 60% of the roughly 700 donors, treating that subset as a discovery cohort. Every discovery cohort repertoire had been produced on one sequencing platform. HLA typing covered class I and class II loci at four-digit resolution. The number of donors typed differed by locus, with roughly 629-640 for A, B, C, DRB1 and DQB1, 522 for DQA1, some 570 for DPA1, and some 440 for DPB1. About 5 DR-DQ haplotypes were handled as single units for association and clustering, since linkage in the cohort was strong. On average, 235,054 unique TCR beta nucleotide sequences were sequenced per donor among more than 350 genotyped donors of the cohort, with roughly 19% of those sequences being non-productive.

Study-level results and caveats: CMV serostatus was the only immune exposure information available for the cohort. While some public TCRs were present in many individuals, most TCR sequences turned up only very rarely across donors. A few of the identified cytomegalovirus-associated TCR beta chains were confirmed in vitro to be specific for cytomegalovirus antigens. The authors suggested that the approach could potentially be generalized to other disease states and immunological phenotypes. Presence/absence analyses assumed roughly uniform sequencing depth across donors, an assumption that may not hold. When HLA alleles, especially DR and DQ, strongly co-occurred, TCR associations were difficult to assign to individual alleles. In a later analysis, most CMV-associated TCR beta chains were found to appear HLA-restricted, with HLA associations seemingly driven largely by CMV exposure. The 87-base-pair reads could not distinguish some IMGT-functional V segments, including TRBV6-2 and TRBV6-3, so those segments were excluded. Cytomegalovirus status was reported to be diagnosed by the classifier with high specificity and sensitivity in both the original and validation cohorts. The earlier analysis of 587 of the donors excluded seventeen rarely observed V segments, including chromosome 9 orphons, because counts were too low. Linkage disequilibrium might explain the correlated functional status among segregating V segments, but an unknown experimental factor could not be excluded. HLA typing was unavailable for some donors at each locus, so association tests used only the typed subset. In a later analysis, several top co-occurrence clusters were reported to appear linked to parvovirus B19, influenza, CMV and Epstein-Barr virus. In an earlier analysis of around 500 of the donors, most TCR beta V segments appeared in productive rearrangements about 87% or about 30% of the time, broadly matching IMGT annotations. The study listed approximately 150 TCR beta chains as associated with cytomegalovirus. A later analysis associated some 17,000 TCR beta sequences with specific HLA alleles at a false discovery rate of 0.05. According to a later genetic analysis, donors in an Asian-associated ancestry cluster had fewer N-insertions in productive TCRs than the roughly 670-donor mean. A further reported finding was that TCR beta sequences accurately predicted the HLA-A and HLA-B alleles for most subjects in the first cohort. In a later analysis, the rate of TCR association differed among HLA loci, with DRB1 alleles having the most associated TCRs and HLA-C alleles having the fewest. The cohort was sequenced for TCR beta chains only, and without alpha or paired-chain data the features that could be detected were limited. In a later analysis, HLA-associated TCR beta chains were found to be more clonally expanded and to have lower generation probabilities than equally common non-associated chains. An association between a missense DCLRE1C variant and V-gene and J-gene trimming of TCR beta chains was found in a later genetic analysis and replicated in an independent cohort. A cluster of highly shared sequence variants was judged likely to be a technical artifact of the sequencing pipeline.

The library relied on the immunoSEQ multiplex PCR assay. The multiplex PCR relied on a mix of 60 forward primers for TCR Vbeta segments and 13 reverse primers for TCR Jbeta segments. The CDR3 region of rearranged TCR beta genes was amplified from genomic DNA with a multiplex PCR assay. Amplified TCR beta libraries were sequenced as 87-base-pair reads on the Illumina HiSeq System. The authors' analysis ran thus. A later analysis counted around 72 million unique TCR beta chains across the 640 or so repertoires, and 10 million to 11 million of these chains were shared by at least two donors. Raw reads were error-corrected and collapsed into unique sequences with a nearest-neighbor algorithm that merged closely related sequences to remove PCR and sequencing errors. Alignment of CDR3 sequences to IMGT reference sequences was used to assign V, D and J gene segments. Each retained sequence needed at least a six-nucleotide match to both a V gene segment and a J gene segment. A rearrangement counted as productive if the CDR3 had no stop codons and remained in frame with V and J, and every other rearrangement counted as non-productive. CDR3 was defined according to IMGT convention as the region running from the second conserved V-encoded cysteine to the conserved J-encoded phenylalanine. The earlier analysis of about 640 of the donors excluded any sequence lacking an unambiguous match to a single V gene segment. An earlier analysis of around 600 of the donors classified V segments as functional when productive rearrangements were above 56.7% and as segregating when the standard deviation between donors was above 5%. To diagnose cytomegalovirus status from the catalog of TCR beta chain sequences, a statistical classification framework was built. In a later analysis, TCR nucleotide sequences were compared against IMGT/GENE-DB human TR gene sequences so that V and J genes could be assigned. The TCRdist pipeline was used in a later analysis to assign CDR3 sequences and most-parsimonious VDJ recombination scenarios. In a later analysis, each TCR beta chain was defined by its CDR3 amino acid sequence together with its V-gene family, and reads without a unique V-gene family were excluded. To address suspected cross-contamination and a sequencing artifact, a later analysis removed 450 to 700 highly shared, low-generation-probability nucleotide sequences. In a later analysis, a clonal expansion index was calculated for each public chain from normalized within-repertoire ranks of inferred template counts. Generation probabilities in a later analysis came from a VDJ recombination model fitted to out-of-frame rearrangements, and those results were checked against IGoR. In a later analysis, TCR-TCR, TCR-HLA and TCR-CMV co-occurrence was scored with hypergeometric tests, and a repertoire-size bias correction was applied to TCR pairs. A later analysis estimated false discovery rates by permuting HLA or CMV assignments 20 times. In a later analysis, co-occurring TCRs were grouped using DBSCAN, with TCRdist sequence similarity added in when clustering inside HLA-allele-positive subsets. For co-occurrence clustering, repertoires with fewer than 30,000 or more than 120,000 public chains were excluded, along with about five repertoires with anomalous nucleotide sharing. Drawn from immuneACCESS, this table holds only the in-frame rearrangements with V and J called that TCRdb kept. Clones are partly lost; checked studies trace under half to an unresolved V gene and leave the rest unexplained. D and trimming come from the DNA, and the V and J calls and clone size come from that table. The sample table on file contains approximately 110,000 clones. About 0.59% of the sample belongs to the ten largest clones.

The TCR sequence derives from a man in his fifties or sixties in good health and CMV-seronegative. Sequencing was performed on PBMCs. Rearrangement joined TRBV19 to TRBJ1-2, and 7 bases in between align with TRBD1. The CDR3 region has the sequence CASSRTGTASNYGYTF. The DNA sequence is TGTGCCAGTAGTAGAACCGGGACAGCCTCTAACTATGGCTACACCTTC.